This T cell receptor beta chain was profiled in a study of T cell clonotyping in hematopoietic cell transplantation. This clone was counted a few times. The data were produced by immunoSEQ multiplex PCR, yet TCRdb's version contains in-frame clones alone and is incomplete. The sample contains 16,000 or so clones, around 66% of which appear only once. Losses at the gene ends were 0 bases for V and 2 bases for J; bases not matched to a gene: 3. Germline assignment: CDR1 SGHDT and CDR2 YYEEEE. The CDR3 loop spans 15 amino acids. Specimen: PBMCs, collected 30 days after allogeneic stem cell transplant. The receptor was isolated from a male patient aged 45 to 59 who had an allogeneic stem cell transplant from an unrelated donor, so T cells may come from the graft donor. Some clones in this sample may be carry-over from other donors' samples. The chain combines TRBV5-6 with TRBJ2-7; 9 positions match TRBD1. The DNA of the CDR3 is TGTGCCAGCAGCTTGGTAAACAGGGGGCCCTACGAGCAGTACTTC. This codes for CASSLVNRGPYEQYF.